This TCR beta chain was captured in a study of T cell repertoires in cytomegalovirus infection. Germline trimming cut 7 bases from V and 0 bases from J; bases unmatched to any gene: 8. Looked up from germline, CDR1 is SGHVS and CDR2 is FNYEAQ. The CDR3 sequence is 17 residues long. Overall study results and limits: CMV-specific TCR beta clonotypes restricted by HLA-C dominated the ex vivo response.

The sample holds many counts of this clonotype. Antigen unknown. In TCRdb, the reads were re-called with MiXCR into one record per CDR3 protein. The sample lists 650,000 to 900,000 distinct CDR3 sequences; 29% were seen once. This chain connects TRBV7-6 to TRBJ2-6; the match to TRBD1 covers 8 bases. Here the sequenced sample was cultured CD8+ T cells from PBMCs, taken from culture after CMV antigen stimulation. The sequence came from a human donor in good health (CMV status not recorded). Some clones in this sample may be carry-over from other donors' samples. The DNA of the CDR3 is TGTGCCAGCACCCCGGACAGGGCTTACTCTGGGGCCAACGTCCTGACTTTC. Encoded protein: CASTPDRAYSGANVLTF.